What follows are 17 T cell receptor beta chains derived from one specimen sequenced in a study of CD8 T cells in Susac syndrome. The RNA input was 0.5 to 1 ug, and it was reverse transcribed with random hexamers. Each CDR3 protein gets one entry after TCRdb re-called the immunoSEQ multiplex PCR reads with MiXCR. Of around 190,000 distinct CDR3 sequences in the sample, approximately 94% were seen once. Sequenced: CD4+ T cells from PBMCs. The source is a human donor with Susac syndrome.

V and J are TRBV6-6 and TRBJ1-1; D remains unclear. The CDR3 totals 15 residues. Germline CDR1 and CDR2: MNHNY and SVGAGI (reference sequence). The germline V and J ends were trimmed by 3 bases and 0 bases, with 11 bases remaining between them. The CDR3 loop is CASSYPRRVNTEAFF. The CDR3 DNA follows: TGTGCCAGCAGTTATCCTCGGCGAGTGAACACTGAAGCTTTCTTT.

V is TRBV10-3 and J is TRBJ1-1; D is unresolved. The CDR3 extends over 13 amino acids. With 2 bases removed from V and 8 bases from J, the gap between germline ends came to 12 bases. Germline V lookup: CDR1 ENHRY, CDR2 SYGVKD. CDR3 nucleotide sequence: TGTGCCATCAGTGAGCCGGGCAGAACCGAAGCTTTCTTT. This sequence encodes CAISEPGRTEAFF.

There are a few counts of this clonotype. Germline is not matched at one junction end, which may reflect a read error. The chain is built from TRBV9 and TRBJ1-6; D not certain. Looked up from germline, CDR1 is SGDLS and CDR2 is YYNGEE. The CDR3 spans 13 residues. In nucleotides, the CDR3 is TGTGCCAGCAGCGTCGACACGAGTAGACCCCTCCATTTT. It specifies CASSVDTSRPLHF.

The chain employs TRBV4-1 and TRBJ2-7; TRBD2 is a possible D gene (5 bases). This CDR3 region has 11 residues. V gave up 7 bases and J gave up 6 bases, with 10 bases separating them. Germline V gene lookup returns CDR1 MGHRA and CDR2 YSYEKL. The DNA of the CDR3 is TGCGCCAGCACCGACCGGGGCGAGCAGTACTTC. Translation gives CASTDRGEQYF.

The V and J genes are TRBV20-1 and TRBJ1-5; TRBD1 aligns across 8 bases. Germline loops: CDR1 DFQATT, CDR2 SNEGSKA (reference sequence). The CDR3 length is 13 residues. Trimming at V came to 5 bases and at J to 4 bases, leaving 4 bases not matched to a gene. The CDR3 sequence: CSASGTGNQPQHF. The CDR3 region has the DNA TGCAGTGCTTCCGGGACAGGTAATCAGCCCCAGCATTTT.

V is TRBV2 and J is TRBJ1-1; 7 nucleotides line up with TRBD1. Germline V gene lookup returns CDR1 SNHLY and CDR2 FYNNEI. This CDR3 spans 13 amino acids. V gave up 6 bases and J gave up 12 bases; unmatched junction bases: 13. CDR3 coding DNA: TGTGCCAGCAGCGTATTCCGGGACAGAGGACCTTTCTTT. Translation: CASSVFRDRGPFF.

The J gene is TRBJ2-5, the V gene TRBV10-2, with TRBD2 identical over 9 bases. The CDR3 covers 15 residues. CDR1 and CDR2 from the germline V gene are WSHSY and SAAADI. V dropped 3 bases and J dropped 1; count of bases not matched to a gene: 3. The CDR3 loop reads CASSDGGGAQETQYF. In DNA form, the CDR3 reads TGCGCCAGCAGTGACGGCGGGGGGGCCCAAGAGACCCAGTACTTC.

V and J are TRBV3-1 and TRBJ1-2; D not resolved. V shed 1 base and J shed 4 bases, with 4 bases lying between them. The germline CDR1 and CDR2 sequences are LGHDT and YNNKEL (reference sequence). This CDR3 has 12 amino acids. The CDR3 is CASSQVAYGYTF. The CDR3 DNA is TGTGCCAGCAGCCAAGTAGCCTATGGCTACACCTTC.

The J gene is TRBJ2-3, the V gene TRBV4-2; 11 bases line up with TRBD2. The CDR3 length is 18 residues. V shed 0 bases and J 3 bases; nucleotides not matched to a gene: 8. CDR1 LGHNA and CDR2 YNFKEQ come from the germline V gene. The CDR3 here is CASSQDRPLAGGTDTQYF. CDR3 DNA sequence: TGTGCCAGCAGCCAAGATCGACCCCTAGCGGGGGGAACAGATACGCAGTATTTT.

The rearrangement joins TRBV14 to TRBJ1-2; D unclear. This CDR3 is 14 amino acids long. Deletions cut 0 bases from V and 4 bases from J, with 9 bases between. Per the germline V gene, CDR1 is SGHDN and CDR2 is FVKESK. This CDR3 reads CASSQEALGYGYTF. The CDR3 nucleotides are TGTGCCAGCAGCCAAGAGGCCTTGGGCTATGGCTACACCTTC.

This chain joins TRBV14 and TRBJ1-5; D is uncertain. V dropped 1 base and J dropped 6 bases, with 10 bases sitting between them. Germline CDR1 is SGHDN and CDR2 is FVKESK. This CDR3 spans 14 amino acids. The CDR3 protein is CASSQGTVAQPQHF. The CDR3 DNA reads as TGTGCCAGCAGCCAAGGAACGGTCGCTCAGCCCCAGCATTTT.

The DNA for the CDR3 is TGTGCCAGCAAAATAGCGGGGGCCTCCTACGAGCAGTACTTC. Translation: CASKIAGASYEQYF. This rearrangement joins TRBV6-2 or TRBV6-3 to TRBJ2-7, with 9 bases aligning to TRBD2. There are 14 residues in the CDR3. The V and J ends lost 7 bases and 0 bases, in that order; junction bases with no gene match: 4. Germline CDR1 and CDR2: MNHEY and SVGEGT.

The rearrangement uses TRBV20-1 and TRBJ2-1, with 9 bases lining up with TRBD2. CDR1 DFQATT and CDR2 SNEGSKA come from the germline V gene (reference sequence). The CDR3 runs 17 residues. The ends lost 2 bases at V and 12 bases at J; junction bases unmatched: 20. The CDR3 DNA reads TGCAGTGCTAGACTTAACGTAGGAGCGGGGGGTAGGGGTCCGCAGTTCTTC. Translated, it gives CSARLNVGAGGRGPQFF.

This clonotype is a singleton in its sample. V gene TRBV6-2 or TRBV6-3 combines with J gene TRBJ2-7; 10 bases map to TRBD2. The CDR3 consists of 16 residues. CDR1 is MNHEY, CDR2 SVGEGT, per germline. Trimming at V came to 5 bases and at J to 4 bases, leaving 11 bases not matched to a gene. CDR3 nucleotide sequence: TGTGCCAGCAGTACGTCTAGCGGGGGATCGGTTTACGAGCAGTACTTC. This codes for CASSTSSGGSVYEQYF.

This CDR3 reads CATRGRGTEAFF. The CDR3, as DNA: TGTGCCACGAGGGGGCGAGGGACTGAAGCTTTCTTT. The J gene is TRBJ1-1, the V gene TRBV15; 7 nucleotides line up with TRBD1. The trim removed 9 bases at V and 5 bases at J, leaving 6 bases unmatched. The germline CDR1 and CDR2 sequences are LNHNV and YYDKDF (reference sequence). The CDR3 loop spans 12 amino acids.

The J gene is TRBJ2-3, the V gene TRBV7-2; D possibly corresponds to TRBD1 (6 bases). CDR1 and CDR2 (germline): SGHTA, FQGNSA. Trimming left V 6 bases short and J 2 bases short, with 15 bases between. The CDR3 contains 15 residues. CDR3 DNA sequence: TGTGCCAGCAGGCGACAGGTTTCGAACACAGATACGCAGTATTTT. Protein product: CASRRQVSNTDTQYF.

The V call is TRBV14, the J call TRBJ1-1; maybe TRBD1 (5 bases). The germline V gene encodes CDR1 SGHDN and CDR2 FVKESK. V was cut by 2 bases and J by 1 base, with 11 bases left in between. This CDR3 comprises 15 residues. The CDR3 DNA follows: TGTGCCAGCAGCCAAATGTTCGGGGGGAACACTGAAGCTTTCTTT. This codes for CASSQMFGGNTEAFF.